The entry below describes one TCR beta chain. The antigen is not known. This record belongs to a study of cytomegalovirus exposure and HLA in healthy donors. CDR3 length equals 15 residues. CDR1 and CDR2 from the germline V gene are SNHLY and FYNNEI. Trimming cost V 3 bases and J 6 bases; bases outside gene matches: 7. This PCR relied on a set of 60 Vbeta primers and 13 Jbeta primers. Assay: immunoSEQ multiplex PCR; the TCRdb copy retains only in-frame clones and omits some. The sample comprises tens of thousands of clones, more than 70% of which are singletons, and approximately 50% rests with the top ten. General study results and limits: Researchers reported in a later analysis that common viral pathogens appeared linked to several top clusters. Another analysis was done later, and it associated 15,000 or so TCR beta sequences with HLA alleles at 0.05 false discovery rate. Across donors, sequencing depth was assumed by presence/absence analyses to be roughly uniform.

Sequencing used PBMCs. The clonotype comes from a middle-aged man in good health and CMV-seropositive. The chain carries TRBV2 and TRBJ2-1, with 8 bases matching TRBD1. CDR3 sequence: CASSDRQGRGNEQFF. CDR3 nucleotides: TGTGCCAGCAGTGACCGACAGGGGCGAGGCAATGAGCAGTTCTTC.